This TCR beta chain appears in the sequencing data of a study of identical twins. This clonotype has a count of ten or more. What it binds is not known. Trimming at V came to 6 bases and at J to 8 bases, leaving 9 bases not matched to a gene. This CDR3 contains 14 residues. TCRdb fed the 5' RACE reads into MiXCR, producing one record per CDR3 protein. The sample lists roughly 1,500,000 distinct CDR3 sequences, about 31% occurring once. Overall study findings and caveats: Within cord blood, abundant beta clonotypes carried fewer insertions, but memory repertoires showed no such trend. Modelling approaches yielded underestimates of out-of-frame TCR alpha sharing between monozygotic twins.

Specimen: cord blood. This sequence originates from a newborn girl in good health. The V gene is TRBV12-3 or TRBV12-4, the J gene TRBJ1-4; TRBD1 agrees at 7 bases. As DNA, the CDR3 is TGTGCCAGCAGCTTAAGACAGGGAGGCGAAAAACTGTTTTTT. This encodes CASSLRQGGEKLFF.